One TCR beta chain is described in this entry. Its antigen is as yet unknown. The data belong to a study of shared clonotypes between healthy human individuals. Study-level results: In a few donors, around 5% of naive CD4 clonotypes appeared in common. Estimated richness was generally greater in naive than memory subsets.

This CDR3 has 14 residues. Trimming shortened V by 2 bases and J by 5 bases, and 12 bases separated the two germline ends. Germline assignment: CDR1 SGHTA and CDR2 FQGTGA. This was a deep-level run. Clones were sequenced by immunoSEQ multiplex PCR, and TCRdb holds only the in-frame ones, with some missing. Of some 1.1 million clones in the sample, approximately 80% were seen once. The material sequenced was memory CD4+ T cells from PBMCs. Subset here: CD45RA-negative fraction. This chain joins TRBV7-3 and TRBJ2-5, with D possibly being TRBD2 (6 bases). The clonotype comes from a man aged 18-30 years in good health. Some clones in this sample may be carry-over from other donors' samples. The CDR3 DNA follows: TGTGCCAGCAGCTTATACGGGGGACGGGAGACCCAGTACTTC. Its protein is CASSLYGGRETQYF.